This is a list of T cell receptor beta chains from one sample in a study of graft-versus-host responses after intestinal transplantation. Profiling relied on immunoSEQ multiplex PCR, and the TCRdb table lists in-frame clones only, not all of them. The profile shows 20,000 to 30,000 clones, more than 90% of them singletons. Sample: PBMCs, taken around 40 days after intestinal transplant. All receptors come from a human patient who received an intestinal transplant, so some T cells may come from the graft donor. Both conserved end residues are part of each CDR3. A D gene is named only where the DNA matches it firmly. Size tells how often a clone was seen (once, few, many) or the class of an expanded clone, and some rows leave it out.

>-|TRBJ2-7|-|TRBV7-2
TGTGCCAGCAGCTTAAATCCAGGGGCAGCGGACGAGCAGTACTTC
CASSLNPGAADEQYF
>TRBD2|TRBJ2-5|-|TRBV6-4
TGTGCCAGCAGTGCTCGAGCGGGAGAAGAGACCCAGTACTTC
CASSARAGEETQYF
>-|TRBJ2-3|-|TRBV21-1
TGTGCCAGCAGCATAGGTATGGCTACAGTCATGCAAGATACGCAGTATTTT
CASSIGMATVMQDTQYF
>-|TRBJ2-5|once|TRBV5-1
TGCGCCAGCAGCATATATTTCGGGGTCCAGAGAGAGACCCAGTACTTC
CASSIYFGVQRETQYF
>-|TRBJ1-2|-|TRBV21-1
TGTGCCAGCAGCAAACTTTGGCAGGGAGGAAGGGGCTACACCTTC
CASSKLWQGGRGYTF
>-|TRBJ1-1|-|TRBV10-1
TGCGCCAGCAGTGAATACAGGAACACTGAAGCTTTCTTT
CASSEYRNTEAFF
>-|TRBJ1-5|-|TRBV28
TGTGCCAGCAGTTTTTTCCCCGGACATCAGCCCCAGCATTTT
CASSFFPGHQPQHF
>-|TRBJ1-5|-|TRBV2
TGTGCCAGCAGTGAAAAATGGGGTCACCTTAGCAATCAGCCCCAGCATTTT
CASSEKWGHLSNQPQHF
>-|TRBJ2-1|-|TRBV5-6
TGTGCCACCAAGCAGCACCCGGGGTTCGGTCTATTTAATGAGCAGTTCTTC
CATKQHPGFGLFNEQFF
>-|TRBJ2-1|-|TRBV30
TGTGCCTCGGGCGGCGTTGGGGAAGAAGGGAATGAGCAGTTCTTC
CASGGVGEEGNEQFF
>-|TRBJ2-1|-|TRBV5-1
TGCGCCAGCAGCTTGGGCCGCGGACCGGCTAATGAGCAGTTCTTC
CASSLGRGPANEQFF
>-|TRBJ2-3|-|TRBV9
TGTGCCAGCAGCATACCGGGACTGATCACAGATACGCAGTATTTT
CASSIPGLITDTQYF
>-|TRBJ2-7|-|TRBV6-1
TGTGCCAGCAGCCCCTCCTACGAGCAGTACTTC
CASSPSYEQYF
>TRBD1|TRBJ1-1|-|TRBV27
TGTGCCAGCAGTTGGACAGGGAACACTGAAGCTTTCTTT
CASSWTGNTEAFF
>TRBD1|TRBJ2-2|-|TRBV7-6
TGTGCCAGCAGATCCGCTGGACAGGACACCGGGGAGCTGTTTTTT
CASRSAGQDTGELFF
>-|TRBJ1-4|-|TRBV6-1
TGTGCCAGCAGTGAATTGGAGGAAAATGAAAAACTGTTCTTT
CASSELEENEKLFF
>TRBD2|TRBJ2-4|once|TRBV7-9
TGTGCCAGCAGTCTCGGACTAGCGGGAGGGCCTGGGGACATTCAGTACTTC
CASSLGLAGGPGDIQYF
>-|TRBJ1-4|-|TRBV28
TGTGCCAGCAGTTGGGTTGCGAGGAATAATGAAAAACTGTTTTTT
CASSWVARNNEKLFF
>-|TRBJ2-1|-|TRBV21-1
TGTGCCAGCAGCCCCGGCGGACTGATCTGCAATGAGCAGTTCTTC
CASSPGGLICNEQFF